This T cell receptor (beta chain) was captured in a study of glioma-infiltrating T cells. Comments on this clonotype: What it binds is unknown.

The CDR3 has 13 amino acids. Trimming removed 6 bases from V and 3 bases from J, with 11 bases in between. Germline-derived CDR1 and CDR2 are SQVTM and ANQGSEA. Using RNA template, CDR3s of TCR alpha and beta were amplified with iRepertoire arm-PCR. TCRdb independently ran MiXCR on the multiplex PCR reads; one entry per CDR3 protein. The repertoire has about 130,000 distinct CDR3 sequences, under 25% of them found once; the top ten carry roughly a quarter. Overall study findings and caveats: Only very few CDR3 sequences appeared in both tissue and blood. Above-expected tissue-blood divergence occurred in all gliomas, most in low-grade ones.

This receptor was identified in a human donor with low-grade glioma or glioblastoma, undergoing nonglioma brain surgery, or in good health (not recorded which). The V call is TRBV29-1, the J call TRBJ1-4; TRBD1 might be the D (5 bases). Sequencing was performed on glioma tissue, nonneoplastic brain tissue, or PBMCs (not recorded which). The CDR3 region is CSVPGLANEKLFF. Here the CDR3 DNA reads TGCAGCGTGCCAGGGCTCGCTAATGAAAAACTGTTTTTT.